The subject of this entry is one T cell receptor beta chain. Its antigen is undetermined. Repertoires were generated with immunoSEQ multiplex PCR, while TCRdb's copy carries only in-frame clones and drops some. Found here are some 30,000 clones, roughly 78% of them singletons; the top ten hold 15% to 20%. The entry originates in a study of T cell repertoires in ileal Crohn's disease. Study in general: Approximately 32% were active smokers at surgery; median disease duration was almost 8 years. Study-wide results and limits: Every patient over 26.8% clonality showed endoscopic recurrence. Sorted CD8 T cells held more high-frequency clones than CD4.

The CDR3 runs 14 residues. Germline values: CDR1 PRHDT, CDR2 FYEKMQ (reference sequence). V lost 5 bases, J lost 4 bases, and 4 bases stayed unmatched. Included were adult ileal or ileocolonic Crohn's patients indicated for ileocolonic resection. Sequencing was done on a sample of ileal tissue. The rearrangement uses TRBV13 and TRBJ2-5; 10 nucleotides align to TRBD1. The sequence was collected from an adult with Crohn's disease. The CDR3 nucleotides are TGTGCCAGCAGCCCGGGACAGGGGTTAGAGACCCAGTACTTC. The encoded protein is CASSPGQGLETQYF.